These 4 T cell receptor beta chains originate from one sample sequenced in a study of control samples from healthy donors and cancer patients. The protocol was immunoSEQ multiplex PCR, while the TCRdb copy is restricted to in-frame clones and leaves out a portion. The sample shows fewer than 40,000 clones, 94% of them seen only once. The sample consisted of blood. These receptors were collected from a man between 60 and 75 years old in good health.

The chain recombines TRBV6-2 or TRBV6-3 with TRBJ2-1; D uncertain. CDR3 size: 14 residues. V was trimmed by 3 bases and J by 1 base, leaving 7 bases between them. Germline-derived CDR1 and CDR2 are MNHEY and SVGEGT. CDR3 in DNA: TGTGCCAGCAGTTATATGGGTTCCTACAATGAGCAGTTCTTC. The encoded protein is CASSYMGSYNEQFF.

This rearrangement joins TRBV6-2 or TRBV6-3 to TRBJ1-5; the D is unclear. CDR3 length: 14 amino acids. Trimming stripped 2 bases from V and 0 bases from J, with 5 bases between. The germline V gene encodes CDR1 MNHEY and CDR2 SVGEGT. CDR3 sequence reads: CASSYGYSNQPQHF. As DNA, the CDR3 is TGTGCCAGCAGTTACGGTTATAGCAATCAGCCCCAGCATTTT.

The chain recombines TRBV6-5 with TRBJ2-5; D tentatively reads TRBD1 or TRBD2 (5 bases each). V was trimmed by 7 bases and J by 3 bases, leaving 12 bases between them. CDR3 length equals 13 residues. Germline-derived CDR1 and CDR2 are MNHEY and SVGAGI. This CDR3 reads CASKGQGEETQYF. The CDR3, as DNA: TGTGCCAGCAAGGGGCAGGGAGAAGAGACCCAGTACTTC.

For the CDR3, the DNA is TGTGCCAGCCAGGCGGGAGTGGGCACTCAGCCCCAGCATTTT. The encoded protein is CASQAGVGTQPQHF. The rearrangement uses TRBV28 and TRBJ1-5; D not resolved. CDR3 length: 14 residues. The germline V and J ends were trimmed by 8 bases and 6 bases, with 17 bases remaining between them. Germline loops: CDR1 MDHEN, CDR2 SYDVKM.